Sequencing of this T cell receptor (beta chain) was carried out in a study of blood T cells in healthy people across ages. Overall study findings and caveats: The recorded TCR beta diversity per million T cells decreased in a roughly linear manner with age.

Total RNA extraction produced at least 5.5 micrograms (per sample) for the study. The CDR3 length is 12 residues. Per the germline V gene, CDR1 is SGHDT and CDR2 is YYEEEE. Unmatched junction bases numbered 5, after V lost 0 bases and J lost 14 bases. This clonotype was seen only a few times. What it binds is unknown. Next came a second PCR, run for about 6 to 11 cycles, which used a sample-barcoded 5' primer along with a J-beta primer mix. Each cDNA molecule received a tag from a template-switch adaptor that had 12 random nucleotides. Each CDR3 protein is one row after TCRdb ran MiXCR on the 5' RACE reads. The sample holds some 1 million distinct CDR3 sequences, more than 40% seen once.

The sample taken for sequencing was blood. The gene calls are TRBV5-6 and TRBJ2-1; 7 bases are shared with TRBD2. This sequence originates from a woman in her fifties or sixties in good health. Here the CDR3 reads CASSLVGGSKFF. In nucleotides, the CDR3 is TGTGCCAGCAGCTTGGTTGGCGGGAGTAAGTTCTTC.